The clone carrying this T cell receptor (beta chain) was seen just once. The data stem from a study of T cell changes during pregnancy in multiple sclerosis. The ends were cut back, 5 bases at V and 2 bases at J, with 15 bases in the middle. The CDR3 is 15 amino acids. CDR1 and CDR2 from the germline V gene are ENHRY and SYGVKD. TCRdb keeps only in-frame clones here, not all; method: immunoSEQ multiplex PCR. The profile shows tens of thousands of clones, more than 85% of them singletons. The specimen comprised peripheral blood, sampled in the third trimester of pregnancy. V and J are TRBV10-3 and TRBJ1-1; D not resolved. The TCR sequence derives from a female donor in good health, enrolled as a control in a pregnancy study. CDR3 residues: CAISSPRGRNTEAFF. In nucleotides, the CDR3 is TGTGCCATCAGTTCCCCTCGAGGGAGAAACACTGAAGCTTTCTTT.